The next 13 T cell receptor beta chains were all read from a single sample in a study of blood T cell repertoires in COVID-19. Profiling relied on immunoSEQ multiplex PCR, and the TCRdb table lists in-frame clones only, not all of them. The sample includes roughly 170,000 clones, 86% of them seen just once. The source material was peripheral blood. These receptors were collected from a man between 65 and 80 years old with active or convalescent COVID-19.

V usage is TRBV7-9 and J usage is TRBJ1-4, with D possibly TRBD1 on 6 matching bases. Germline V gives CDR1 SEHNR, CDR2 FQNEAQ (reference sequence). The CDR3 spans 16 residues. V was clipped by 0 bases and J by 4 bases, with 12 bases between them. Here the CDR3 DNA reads TGTGCCAGCAGCTTAGCGGCCAGGACAGATAATGAAAAACTGTTTTTT. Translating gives CASSLAARTDNEKLFF.

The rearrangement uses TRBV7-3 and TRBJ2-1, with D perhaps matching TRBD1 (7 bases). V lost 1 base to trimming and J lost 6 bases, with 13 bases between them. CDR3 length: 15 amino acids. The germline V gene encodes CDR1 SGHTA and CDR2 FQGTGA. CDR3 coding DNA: TGTGCCAGCAGCTTAATGTCGCAGGGGGGCAATGAGCAGTTCTTC. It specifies CASSLMSQGGNEQFF.

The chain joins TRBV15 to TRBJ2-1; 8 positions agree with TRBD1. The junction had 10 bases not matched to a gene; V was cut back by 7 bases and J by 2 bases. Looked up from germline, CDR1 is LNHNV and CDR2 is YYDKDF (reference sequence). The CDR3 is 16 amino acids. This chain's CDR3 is CATTGGRGLTYNEQFF. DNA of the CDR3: TGTGCCACCACCGGGGGCAGGGGGCTGACCTACAATGAGCAGTTCTTC.

As DNA, the CDR3 is TGTGCCACCAGTAAACAGGGGATTACTGAAGCTTTCTTT. The encoded protein is CATSKQGITEAFF. This rearrangement joins TRBV24-1 to TRBJ1-1; 7 nucleotides align to TRBD1. The junction had 5 bases not matched to a gene; V was cut back by 6 bases and J by 5 bases. The CDR3 extends over 13 amino acids. The V gene's germline CDR1 is KGHDR and CDR2 SFDVKD.

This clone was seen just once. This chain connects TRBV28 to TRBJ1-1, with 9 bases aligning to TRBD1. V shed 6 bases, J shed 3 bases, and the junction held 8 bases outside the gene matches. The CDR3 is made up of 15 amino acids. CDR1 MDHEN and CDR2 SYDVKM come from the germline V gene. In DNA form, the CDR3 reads TGTGCCAGCAGCCGTCCACAGGGGGCGTACACTGAAGCTTTCTTT. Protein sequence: CASSRPQGAYTEAFF.

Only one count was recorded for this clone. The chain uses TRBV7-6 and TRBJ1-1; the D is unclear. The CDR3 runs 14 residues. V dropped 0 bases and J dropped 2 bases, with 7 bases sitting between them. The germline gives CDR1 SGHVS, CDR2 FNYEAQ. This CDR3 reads CASSLAGRNTEAFF. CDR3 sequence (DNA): TGTGCCAGCAGCTTAGCGGGCAGAAACACTGAAGCTTTCTTT.

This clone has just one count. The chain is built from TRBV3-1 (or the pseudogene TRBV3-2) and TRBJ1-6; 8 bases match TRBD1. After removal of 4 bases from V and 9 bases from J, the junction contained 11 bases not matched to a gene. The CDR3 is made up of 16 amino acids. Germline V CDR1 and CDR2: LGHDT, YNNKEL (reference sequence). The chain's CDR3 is CASSPKDRARGSPLHF. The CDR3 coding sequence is TGTGCCAGCAGCCCGAAGGACAGGGCCCGTGGTTCACCCCTCCACTTT.

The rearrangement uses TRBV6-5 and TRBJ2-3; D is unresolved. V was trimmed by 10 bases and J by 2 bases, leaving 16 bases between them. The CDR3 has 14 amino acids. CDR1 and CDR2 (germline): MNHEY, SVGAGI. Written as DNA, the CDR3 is TGTGCCACCCGGTTCGCGGAGACCACAGATACGCAGTATTTT. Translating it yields CATRFAETTDTQYF.

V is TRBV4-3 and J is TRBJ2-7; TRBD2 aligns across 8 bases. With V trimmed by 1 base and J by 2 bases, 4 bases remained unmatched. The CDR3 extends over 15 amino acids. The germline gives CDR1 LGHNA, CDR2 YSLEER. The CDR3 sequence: CASSQVPGLAYEQYF. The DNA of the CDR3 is TGCGCCAGCAGCCAAGTACCGGGACTAGCCTACGAGCAGTACTTC.

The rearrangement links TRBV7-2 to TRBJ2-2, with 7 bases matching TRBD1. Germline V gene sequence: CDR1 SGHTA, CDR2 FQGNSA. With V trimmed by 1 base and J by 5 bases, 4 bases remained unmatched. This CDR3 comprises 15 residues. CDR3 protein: CASSLGGGMTGELFF. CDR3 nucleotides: TGTGCCAGCAGCTTAGGAGGGGGCATGACCGGGGAGCTGTTTTTT.

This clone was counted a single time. The CDR3 spells CASSTLGTGHSNQPQHF. DNA for the CDR3: TGTGCCAGTAGTACCCTGGGGACAGGACATAGCAATCAGCCCCAGCATTTT. This chain joins TRBV19 and TRBJ1-5; 8 bases are shared with TRBD1. Germline V gene lookup returns CDR1 LNHDA and CDR2 SQIVND (reference sequence). The CDR3 loop spans 17 amino acids. V lost 4 bases and J lost 0; bases outside the gene matches: 8.

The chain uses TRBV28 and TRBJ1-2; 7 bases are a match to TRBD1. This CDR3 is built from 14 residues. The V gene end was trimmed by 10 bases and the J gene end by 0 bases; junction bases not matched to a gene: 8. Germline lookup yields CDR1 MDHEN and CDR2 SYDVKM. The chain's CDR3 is CAIRNRGTNYGYTF. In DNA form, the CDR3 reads TGTGCCATCAGAAACAGGGGAACTAACTATGGCTACACCTTC.

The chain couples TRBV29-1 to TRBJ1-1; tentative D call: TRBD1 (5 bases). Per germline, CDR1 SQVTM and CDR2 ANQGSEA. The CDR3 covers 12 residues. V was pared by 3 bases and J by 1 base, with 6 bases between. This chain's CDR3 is CSVDGQNTEAFF. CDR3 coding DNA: TGCAGCGTTGATGGACAGAACACTGAAGCTTTCTTT.